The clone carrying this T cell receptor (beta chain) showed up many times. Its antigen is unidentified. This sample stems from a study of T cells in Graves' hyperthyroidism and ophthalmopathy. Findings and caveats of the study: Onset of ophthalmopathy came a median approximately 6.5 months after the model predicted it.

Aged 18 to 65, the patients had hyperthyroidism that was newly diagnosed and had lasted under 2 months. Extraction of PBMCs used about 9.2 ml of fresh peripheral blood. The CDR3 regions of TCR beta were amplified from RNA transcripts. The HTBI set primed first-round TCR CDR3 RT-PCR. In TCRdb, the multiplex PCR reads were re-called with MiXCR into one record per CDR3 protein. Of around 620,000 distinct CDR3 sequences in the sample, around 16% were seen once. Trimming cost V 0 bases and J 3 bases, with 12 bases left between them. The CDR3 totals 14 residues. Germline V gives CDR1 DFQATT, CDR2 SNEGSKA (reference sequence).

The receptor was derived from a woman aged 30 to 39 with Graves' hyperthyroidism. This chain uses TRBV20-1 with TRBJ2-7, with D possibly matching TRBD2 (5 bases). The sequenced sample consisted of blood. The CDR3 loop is CSARDTGKRYEQYF. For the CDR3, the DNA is TGCAGTGCTAGAGATACCGGGAAGCGCTACGAGCAGTACTTC.